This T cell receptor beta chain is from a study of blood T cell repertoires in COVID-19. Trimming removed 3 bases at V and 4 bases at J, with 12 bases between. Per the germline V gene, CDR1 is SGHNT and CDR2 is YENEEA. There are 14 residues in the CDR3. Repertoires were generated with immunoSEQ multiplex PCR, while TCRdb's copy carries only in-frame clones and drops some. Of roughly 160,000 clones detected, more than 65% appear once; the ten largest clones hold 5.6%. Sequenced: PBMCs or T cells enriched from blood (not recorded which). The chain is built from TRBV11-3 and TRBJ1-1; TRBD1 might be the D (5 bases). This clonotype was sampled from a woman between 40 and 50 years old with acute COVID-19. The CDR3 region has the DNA TGTGCCAGCAGCTTGCATAACCAGGGCACTGAAGCTTTCTTT. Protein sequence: CASSLHNQGTEAFF. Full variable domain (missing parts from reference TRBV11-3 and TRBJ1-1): EAGVVQSPRYKIIEKKQPVAFWCNPISGHNTLYWYLQNLGQGPELLIRYENEEAVDDSQLPKDRFSAERLKGVDSTLKIQPAELGDSAVYLCASSLHNQGTEAFFGQGTRLTVV.